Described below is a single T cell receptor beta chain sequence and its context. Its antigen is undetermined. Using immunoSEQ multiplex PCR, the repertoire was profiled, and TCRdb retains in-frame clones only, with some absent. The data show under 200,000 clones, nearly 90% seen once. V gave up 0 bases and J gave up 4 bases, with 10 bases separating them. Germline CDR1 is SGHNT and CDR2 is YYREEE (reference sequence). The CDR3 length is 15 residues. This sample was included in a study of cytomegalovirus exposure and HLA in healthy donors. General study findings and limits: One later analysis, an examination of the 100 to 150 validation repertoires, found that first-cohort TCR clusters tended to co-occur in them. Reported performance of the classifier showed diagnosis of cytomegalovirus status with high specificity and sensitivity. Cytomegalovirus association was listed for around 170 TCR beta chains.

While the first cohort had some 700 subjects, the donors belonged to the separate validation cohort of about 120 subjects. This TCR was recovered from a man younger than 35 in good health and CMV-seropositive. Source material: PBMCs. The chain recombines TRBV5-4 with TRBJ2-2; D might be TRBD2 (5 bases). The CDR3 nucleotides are TGTGCCAGCAGCTTGGGACTAACTGCCACCGGGGAGCTGTTTTTT. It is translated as CASSLGLTATGELFF.